The 27 T cell receptor beta chains below were found in one sample sequenced in a study of shared clonotypes between healthy human individuals. Only in-frame clones appear in the TCRdb table, and some are missing; sequencing was by immunoSEQ multiplex PCR. There are 850,000 to 1,200,000 clones in the sample; about 70% occur only once, and around 1.5% lies in the top ten. The sequenced material came from memory CD4+ T cells sorted from blood. As to subset: CD45RA-negative fraction. Receptors originate from a man younger than 30 in good health.

The chain joins TRBV11-2 to TRBJ2-3, with 13 bases aligning to TRBD2. This CDR3 spans 18 amino acids. V lost 5 bases to trimming and J lost 3 bases; unmatched junction nucleotides: 11. The germline V gene has CDR1 SGHAT and CDR2 FQNNGV. CDR3 sequence reads: CASSAGLAGLLSTDTQYF. CDR3 bases: TGTGCCAGCAGCGCGGGACTAGCGGGGCTGTTGTCTACAGATACGCAGTATTTT.

V and J are TRBV30 and TRBJ1-6; the match to TRBD1 covers 7 bases. This CDR3 is 15 amino acids long. V lost 3 bases, J lost 5 bases, and 7 bases stayed unmatched. Germline CDR1 is GTSNPN and CDR2 is SVGIG (reference sequence). The CDR3 region is CAWRRTGTDNSPLHF. The CDR3 DNA follows: TGTGCCTGGAGGAGAACAGGGACAGATAATTCACCCCTCCACTTT.

V usage is TRBV7-9 and J usage is TRBJ1-2, with no clear D. V lost 0 bases to trimming and J lost 4 bases, with 12 bases between them. Germline V CDR1 and CDR2: SEHNR, FQNEAQ (reference sequence). The CDR3 has 15 residues. For the CDR3, the DNA is TGTGCCAGCAGCTTAGCACCGTCGACATTCTATGGCTACACCTTC. Translated, it gives CASSLAPSTFYGYTF.

The genes are TRBV7-9 and TRBJ2-1; the match to TRBD2 covers 11 bases. J was trimmed by 9 bases and V by 10 bases; bases with no gene match: 8. Germline CDR1 is SEHNR and CDR2 is FQNEAQ (reference sequence). The CDR3 totals 13 residues. The CDR3 bases are TGTGCCATTCCGGGGGGGACTAGCGGTGAGCAGTTCTTC. Translating gives CAIPGGTSGEQFF.

On this clone itself: This same CDR3 is encoded by further DNA sequences in the sample. V is TRBV7-9 and J is TRBJ2-3, with D perhaps matching TRBD2 (5 bases). Germline loops: CDR1 SEHNR, CDR2 FQNEAQ (reference sequence). The CDR3 contains 14 residues. Deletions cut 3 bases from V and 0 bases from J, with 7 bases between. Here the CDR3 DNA reads TGTGCCAGCAGCTTGACGGGGAGCACAGATACGCAGTATTTT. Translating it yields CASSLTGSTDTQYF.

The genes are TRBV18 and TRBJ1-2; no clear D gene. Between the trimmed V and J ends, which lost 0 bases and 4 bases, there was a span of 3 bases. From germline, CDR1 is KGHSH and CDR2 LQKENI. This CDR3 contains 12 residues. CDR3 sequence: CASSPPSYGYTF. The CDR3 bases are TGTGCCAGCTCACCACCCAGCTATGGCTACACCTTC.

The rearrangement uses TRBV5-4 and TRBJ1-1; tentative D call: TRBD1 (5 bases). V was clipped by 5 bases and J by 1 base, with 12 bases between them. The CDR3 has 14 amino acids. Germline lookup yields CDR1 SGHNT and CDR2 YYREEE (reference sequence). The CDR3 DNA sequence: TGTGCCAGCAGTCGCCCCGGGGCGAACACTGAAGCTTTCTTT. Amino acids: CASSRPGANTEAFF. The entire variable domain, with the rest obtained from reference TRBV5-4 and TRBJ1-1, is as follows: ETGVTQSPTHLIKTRGQQVTLRCSSQSGHNTVSWYQQALGQGPQFIFQYYREEENGRGNFPPRFSGLQFPNYSSELNVNALELDDSALYLCASSRPGANTEAFFGQGTRLTVV.

This chain links TRBV4-3 with TRBJ2-3; perhaps TRBD1 as D (6 bases). Germline lookup yields CDR1 LGHNA and CDR2 YSLEER. The CDR3 sequence is 18 residues long. The V gene lost 5 bases and the J gene lost 2 bases, with 23 bases spanning the gap. The CDR3: CASSKNPVTQGHTDTQYF. In DNA form, the CDR3 reads TGCGCCAGCAGCAAAAATCCAGTAACACAGGGACACACAGATACGCAGTATTTT.

The chain is built from TRBV5-5 and TRBJ1-4, with no clear D. Germline V gene lookup returns CDR1 SGHKS and CDR2 YYEKEE (reference sequence). V shed 7 bases and J shed 8 bases, with 15 bases lying between them. CDR3 length: 13 amino acids. CDR3 sequence (DNA): TGTGCCAGCGGAAGGACCGGAAGGGAAAAACTGTTTTTT. This sequence encodes CASGRTGREKLFF.

CDR3 region: CASSLALLNTEAFF. The CDR3 coding sequence is TGTGCCAGCAGCTTAGCACTACTTAACACTGAAGCTTTCTTT. The chain combines TRBV11-2 with TRBJ1-1; D call uncertain. The CDR3 is 14 amino acids. Deletions cut 1 base from V and 2 bases from J, with 8 bases between. The germline V gene encodes CDR1 SGHAT and CDR2 FQNNGV.

About this clone itself: At the DNA level, this CDR3 is encoded by other sequences in the same sample as well. This chain joins TRBV7-2 and TRBJ1-2, with 12 bases aligning to TRBD1. Trimming at V came to 3 bases and at J to 8 bases, leaving 4 bases not matched to a gene. This CDR3 is built from 14 residues. Per germline, CDR1 SGHTA and CDR2 FQGNSA. The CDR3 DNA reads TGTGCCAGCAGCTTGGGACAGGGGGCGAGGGGCTACACCTTC. It is translated as CASSLGQGARGYTF.

This rearrangement joins TRBV29-1 to TRBJ2-7; 9 bases match TRBD1. This CDR3 spans 11 amino acids. J gave up 6 bases and V 6 bases, and 3 bases lay outside the gene matches. CDR1 SQVTM and CDR2 ANQGSEA come from the germline V gene. CDR3 protein: CSVRTGAEQYF. The CDR3 DNA sequence: TGCAGCGTCAGGACAGGGGCCGAGCAGTACTTC.

V gene TRBV27 combines with J gene TRBJ2-4, with D possibly called TRBD1 or TRBD2 (6 bases each). The CDR3 covers 18 residues. The V and J ends lost 5 bases and 7 bases respectively, with 27 bases between them. Per the germline V gene, CDR1 is MNHEY and CDR2 is SMNVEV (reference sequence). The DNA of the CDR3 is TGTGCCAGCAGTAATCTCGGCTGGGGGGCAGGGGAGCGGAACATTCAGTACTTC. It translates to CASSNLGWGAGERNIQYF.

For this clone: A far larger clone is off by one base, so a read error is likely. Within the sample, other DNA sequences also encode this same CDR3. This chain links TRBV7-9 with TRBJ1-1, with D hard to call. CDR1 and CDR2 from the germline V gene are SEHNR and FQNEAQ (reference sequence). With 2 bases removed from V and 1 base from J, the gap between germline ends came to 5 bases. The CDR3 is 13 amino acids. The CDR3 nucleotides read TGTGCCAGCAGCTTAAGAGAGAACACTGAAGCTTTCTTT. This codes for CASSLRENTEAFF.

V usage is TRBV10-3 and J usage is TRBJ1-5, with D possibly being TRBD1 (6 bases). This CDR3 contains 16 residues. Germline V gene sequence: CDR1 ENHRY, CDR2 SYGVKD. V shed 2 bases and J shed 0 bases, with 11 bases lying between them. The CDR3 bases are TGTGCCATCAGTGAGGGACAGTTATATAGCAATCAGCCCCAGCATTTT. Translation: CAISEGQLYSNQPQHF.

The V call is TRBV18, the J call TRBJ1-6, with TRBD1 as a possible D gene (6 bases). The germline gives CDR1 KGHSH, CDR2 LQKENI. V was cut by 3 bases and J by 10 bases, with 19 bases left in between. The CDR3 totals 16 residues. The CDR3 bases are TGTGCCAGCTCACCGGCGGGGCGACAGGCCCTGTCACCCCTCCACTTT. Its protein product is CASSPAGRQALSPLHF.

With regard to this clone: Different DNA sequences within this sample yield the same CDR3. The chain uses TRBV27 and TRBJ1-2, with 9 nucleotides matching TRBD1. Trimming removed 3 bases from V and 5 bases from J; junction bases left unmatched: 4. Germline CDR1 and CDR2: MNHEY and SMNVEV (reference sequence). The CDR3 totals 14 residues. The CDR3 coding sequence is TGTGCCAGCAGTTTTGGACAGGGGAGTTATGGCTACACCTTC. It yields the protein CASSFGQGSYGYTF.

This chain uses TRBV9 with TRBJ2-7; no clear D. The germline V gene has CDR1 SGDLS and CDR2 YYNGEE. This CDR3 has 15 residues. V lost 4 bases to trimming and J lost 4 bases, with 18 bases between them. The DNA for the CDR3 is TGTGCCAGCAGCCCCGACCCGGTCACCCATTACGAGCAGTACTTC. It encodes CASSPDPVTHYEQYF. Supplemented by reference TRBV9 and TRBJ2-7, the full variable domain reads DSGVTQTPKHLITATGQRVTLRCSPRSGDLSVYWYQQSLDQGLQFLIQYYNGEERAKGNILERFSAQQFPDLHSELNLSSLELGDSALYFCASSPDPVTHYEQYFGPGTRLTVT.

The J gene is TRBJ1-2, the V gene TRBV5-1; 9 bases are a match to TRBD1. V was clipped by 4 bases and J by 8 bases; unmatched bases: 15. The germline gives CDR1 SGHRS, CDR2 YFSETQ. The CDR3 totals 16 residues. The CDR3: CASSLGDTGGVGGYTF. Here the CDR3 DNA reads TGCGCCAGCAGCCTGGGAGATACAGGGGGCGTAGGAGGCTACACCTTC.

The rearrangement uses TRBV7-2 and TRBJ2-6; TRBD1 matches at 7 bases. The germline V gene has CDR1 SGHTA and CDR2 FQGNSA. The CDR3 has 15 amino acids. The V gene end was trimmed by 3 bases and the J gene end by 2 bases; junction bases not matched to a gene: 1. The CDR3 is CASSFQGAGANVLTF. CDR3 nucleotide sequence: TGTGCCAGCAGCTTCCAGGGGGCTGGGGCCAACGTCCTGACTTTC.

This clone was seen ten or more times. V gene TRBV5-1 combines with J gene TRBJ2-5; 12 nucleotides align to TRBD2. Germline CDR1 and CDR2: SGHRS and YFSETQ. This CDR3 has 17 residues. Trimming cost V 0 bases and J 3 bases; bases outside gene matches: 6. CDR3 amino acids: CASSLGLAGVGEETQYF. The CDR3 nucleotides read TGCGCCAGCAGCTTGGGACTAGCGGGAGTGGGTGAAGAGACCCAGTACTTC. The entire variable domain, with the rest obtained from reference TRBV5-1 and TRBJ2-5, is as follows: KAGVTQTPRYLIKTRGQQVTLSCSPISGHRSVSWYQQTPGQGLQFLFEYFSETQRNKGNFPGRFSGRQFSNSRSEMNVSTLELGDSALYLCASSLGLAGVGEETQYFGPGTRLLVL.

This clone showed up just once. The V and J genes are TRBV9 and TRBJ2-7, with D possibly TRBD2 on 5 matching bases. V lost 1 base to trimming and J lost 2 bases, with 16 bases between them. This CDR3 contains 16 residues. The V gene's germline CDR1 is SGDLS and CDR2 YYNGEE. This chain's CDR3 is CASSVSGIAYTYEQYF. The CDR3 DNA reads as TGTGCCAGCAGCGTAAGTGGGATAGCGTATACCTACGAGCAGTACTTC. The full variable domain, rest sourced from reference TRBV9 and TRBJ2-7, is DSGVTQTPKHLITATGQRVTLRCSPRSGDLSVYWYQQSLDQGLQFLIQYYNGEERAKGNILERFSAQQFPDLHSELNLSSLELGDSALYFCASSVSGIAYTYEQYFGPGTRLTVT.

V gene TRBV15 combines with J gene TRBJ2-2; tentatively, D is TRBD2 (8 bases). The V end lost 6 bases, the J end lost 6 bases, and 20 bases lay between the germline ends. This CDR3 is built from 16 residues. Germline V gene lookup returns CDR1 LNHNV and CDR2 YYDKDF (reference sequence). CDR3 protein: CATRDGRGLSAGELFF. In DNA, the CDR3 is TGTGCCACCAGAGACGGGAGGGGGCTGTCGGCCGGGGAGCTGTTTTTT.

The gene calls are TRBV7-8 and TRBJ1-5, with D maybe TRBD1 (6 bases). The CDR3 extends over 17 amino acids. V gave up 4 bases and J gave up 0 bases, with 16 bases separating them. Germline values: CDR1 SGHVS, CDR2 FQNEAQ. The CDR3 is CASSSDRSAYSNQPQHF. The CDR3 region has the DNA TGTGCCAGCAGCTCAGACAGGTCCGCTTATAGCAATCAGCCCCAGCATTTT.

The chain employs TRBV29-1 and TRBJ1-2, with D possibly being TRBD1 (5 bases). This CDR3 is built from 12 residues. In germline, CDR1 is SQVTM, CDR2 ANQGSEA. The V gene lost 7 bases and the J gene lost 6 bases, with 15 bases spanning the gap. The CDR3 region has the DNA TGCAGCGGGGGGGATGGAGGGAATGGCTACACCTTC. Residues: CSGGDGGNGYTF.

Only one count was recorded for this clone. This chain links TRBV28 with TRBJ1-2; D not certain. The V gene lost 5 bases and the J gene lost 7 bases, with 11 bases spanning the gap. The CDR3 has 12 amino acids. From germline, CDR1 is MDHEN and CDR2 SYDVKM. The CDR3 loop is CASSPALGGYTF. In nucleotides, the CDR3 is TGTGCCAGCAGTCCAGCGTTGGGTGGCTACACCTTC.

This sequence joins TRBV10-1 and TRBJ1-4, with TRBD1 as a possible D gene (6 bases). CDR1 and CDR2 from the germline V gene are WNHNN and SYGVQD (reference sequence). CDR3 size: 17 residues. Trimming stripped 6 bases from V and 0 bases from J, with 17 bases between. The CDR3 reads CASSLPIQGSTNEKLFF. For the CDR3, the DNA is TGCGCCAGCAGCCTACCTATACAGGGATCAACTAATGAAAAACTGTTTTTT.